This T cell receptor beta chain emerged from a study of blood T cell repertoires in COVID-19. Study details: Spain, Italy and the United States supplied samples that represented acute and convalescent COVID-19. T cells, B-cell-depleted T cells, or PBMCs provided the cDNA or gDNA that served as material.

CDR1 is MNHEY, CDR2 SMNVEV, per germline (reference sequence). This CDR3 region has 15 residues. The V gene lost 4 bases and the J gene lost 4 bases, with 14 bases spanning the gap. Authors' data handling: Cell counts per sample came from amplifying reference gene primers. Produced via immunoSEQ multiplex PCR; TCRdb's table is partial and in-frame only. For V, J and clone size, that table is used; D and trimming come from the DNA. The sample records hundreds of thousands of clones, around 89% being singletons. The receptor was isolated from a woman aged 50 to 65 with active or convalescent COVID-19. Material: peripheral blood. The chain combines TRBV27 with TRBJ2-1, with TRBD2 as a possible D gene (6 bases). CDR3 protein: CASSSLAEIYNEQFF. The CDR3 region has the DNA TGTGCCAGCAGTTCTTTAGCGGAGATATACAATGAGCAGTTCTTC.